A selection of T cell receptor beta chains follows, all from one sample in a study of molecular identifiers for immune sequencing clone quantification. One entry per CDR3 protein results from TCRdb running MiXCR on the PCR reads. Of 300,000 to 350,000 distinct CDR3 sequences in the sample, about 22% were seen once. The sample comprised naive CD8+ T cells from blood, with Jurkat cell RNA spiked in. These receptors originate from a human donor in good health. Some libraries in this study had Jurkat cell RNA spiked in. The CDR3 runs from the conserved cysteine through the conserved F or W. Fields, in order: J gene, V gene, clone size, D gene, CDR3 protein, CDR3 DNA. The D gene is left open where the match is weak. Clone size is given for some rows only: seen once, a few or many times, or a class if the clone is expanded.

TRBJ2-7 | TRBV27 | few | . | CASSFRSAEGYEQYF | TGTGCCAGCAGTTTTAGGTCCGCAGAGGGGTACGAGCAGTACTTC
TRBJ2-1 | TRBV10-3 | . | . | CAISESFGGSDEQFF | TGTGCCATCAGTGAGTCGTTCGGGGGCTCGGATGAGCAGTTCTTC
TRBJ2-3 | TRBV12-3/TRBV12-4 | many | TRBD1 | CASSQDRGTDTQYF | TGTGCCAGCAGCCAGGACAGGGGCACAGATACGCAGTATTTT
TRBJ2-7 | TRBV30 | . | . | CAWSGGTASYEQYF | TGTGCCTGGAGTGGTGGGACTGCTTCCTACGAGCAGTACTTC
TRBJ2-1 | TRBV25-1 | many | . | CASSEGAHEQFF | TGTGCCAGCAGTGAGGGGGCCCATGAGCAGTTCTTC
TRBJ2-5 | TRBV6-2/TRBV6-3 | . | TRBD2 | CASSSFGTSGGQETQYF | TGTGCCAGCAGTTCCTTCGGGACTAGCGGGGGACAAGAGACCCAGTACTTC
TRBJ2-7 | TRBV19 | . | TRBD2 | CASSIGSGSAYEQYF | TGTGCCAGTAGTATTGGGAGCGGGAGCGCCTACGAGCAGTACTTC
TRBJ2-3 | TRBV13 | many | TRBD2 | CASSWPLAGDLNTQYF | TGTGCCAGCAGCTGGCCCCTAGCGGGAGATTTAAATACGCAGTATTTT
TRBJ2-3 | TRBV7-9 | many | . | CASSLVQTRTDTQYF | TGTGCCAGCAGCTTAGTCCAAACTAGAACAGATACGCAGTATTTT
TRBJ2-2 | TRBV7-8 | many | . | CASSFLGGGGANTGELFF | TGTGCCAGCAGCTTCCTAGGGGGGGGAGGCGCGAACACCGGGGAGCTGTTTTTT
TRBJ2-3 | TRBV12-3/TRBV12-4 | few | TRBD1 | CASSLTYRGRTDTQYF | TGTGCCAGCAGTCTAACCTACAGGGGGCGAACAGATACGCAGTATTTT
TRBJ2-7 | TRBV6-5 | many | . | CASSLALQRQQYF | TGTGCCAGCAGCCTGGCTCTTCAAAGGCAGCAGTACTTC
TRBJ1-1 | TRBV6-5 | many | . | CASRPQGSGVSEAFF | TGTGCCAGCAGACCACAGGGCTCCGGCGTGTCTGAAGCTTTCTTT
TRBJ1-1 | TRBV4-3 | many | . | CASSPEGGGRTEAFF | TGCGCCAGCAGCCCCGAGGGAGGGGGTCGGACTGAAGCTTTCTTT
TRBJ2-1 | TRBV12-3/TRBV12-4 | few | TRBD1 | CASSPPGQGSGEQFF | TGTGCCAGCAGTCCTCCGGGACAGGGGTCCGGAGAGCAGTTCTTC
TRBJ2-7 | TRBV28 | many | TRBD1 | CASSFSGTAYEQYF | TGTGCCAGCAGTTTCTCAGGGACAGCCTACGAGCAGTACTTC
TRBJ1-5 | TRBV7-9 | many | . | CASSLVYGGVDQPQHF | TGTGCCAGCAGCTTAGTCTACGGAGGGGTCGACCAGCCCCAGCATTTT
TRBJ2-6 | TRBV7-9 | many | TRBD1 | CASSPQGAVGANVLTF | TGTGCCAGCAGCCCTCAGGGGGCTGTTGGGGCCAACGTCCTGACTTTC
TRBJ2-7 | TRBV11-2 | many | TRBD1 | CASSPSPGQEIDEQYF | TGTGCCAGCAGCCCTTCTCCGGGACAGGAGATAGACGAGCAGTACTTC
TRBJ2-7 | TRBV4-3 | many | TRBD2 | CASSQAGTSGRNEQYF | TGCGCCAGCAGCCAAGCTGGGACTAGCGGGAGAAACGAGCAGTACTTC
TRBJ1-2 | TRBV12-3/TRBV12-4 | few | . | CASSGTVLGPANYGYTF | TGTGCCAGCAGCGGGACGGTTCTCGGGCCGGCTAACTATGGCTACACCTTC
TRBJ2-7 | TRBV27 | many | . | CASSIAASYEQYF | TGTGCCAGCAGTATTGCGGCTTCCTACGAGCAGTACTTC
TRBJ2-1 | TRBV12-3/TRBV12-4 | . | . | CASKGKAYNEQFF | TGTGCCAGCAAGGGGAAGGCCTACAATGAGCAGTTCTTC
TRBJ1-1 | TRBV12-3/TRBV12-4 | . | TRBD1 | CASSTGQGAPEAFF | TGTGCCAGCAGTACAGGACAGGGGGCTCCTGAAGCTTTCTTT
TRBJ2-2 | TRBV20-1 | . | . | CSARVPNAGELFF | TGCAGTGCTAGAGTGCCCAACGCCGGGGAGCTGTTTTTT
TRBJ2-7 | TRBV20-1 | many | . | CSARPGRMVSYEQYF | TGCAGTGCGAGACCGGGACGAATGGTTTCCTACGAGCAGTACTTC
TRBJ2-1 | TRBV7-9 | many | TRBD2 | CASSLGLGAYNEQFF | TGTGCCAGCAGCCTGGGACTAGGGGCCTACAATGAGCAGTTCTTC
TRBJ2-5 | TRBV4-1 | few | TRBD2 | CASSPGGLEETQYF | TGCGCCAGCAGCCCGGGGGGGCTAGAAGAGACCCAGTACTTC
TRBJ2-1 | TRBV4-2 | . | . | CASSQGDLASDYNEQFF | TGTGCCAGCAGCCAAGGCGACCTAGCTTCGGACTACAATGAGCAGTTCTTC
TRBJ2-7 | TRBV5-5 | . | . | CASSSEVHPEMYEQYF | TGTGCCAGCAGCTCGGAAGTGCACCCGGAGATGTACGAGCAGTACTTC
TRBJ2-7 | TRBV4-3 | few | TRBD1 | CASSQESSGGSYEQYF | TGCGCCAGCAGCCAAGAGTCGTCAGGGGGAAGCTACGAGCAGTACTTC
TRBJ2-5 | TRBV27 | . | . | CASSLWSETQYF | TGTGCCAGCAGTTTATGGTCGGAGACCCAGTACTTC
TRBJ2-7 | TRBV20-1 | . | . | CSAGQGTYGQYF | TGCAGTGCTGGTCAGGGGACCTACGGGCAGTACTTC
TRBJ2-7 | TRBV5-6 | many | . | CASSLRTLNYEQYF | TGTGCCAGCAGCTTGCGGACCCTAAACTACGAGCAGTACTTC
TRBJ1-1 | TRBV5-1 | many | . | CASSDGGSTEAFF | TGCGCCAGCAGCGATGGGGGGTCCACTGAAGCTTTCTTT
TRBJ1-3 | TRBV29-1 | many | TRBD1 | CSVELADRGRSGNTIYF | TGCAGCGTTGAATTAGCGGACAGGGGGCGTTCTGGAAACACCATATATTTT
TRBJ2-2 | TRBV9 | many | TRBD2 | CASSGLAGTGELFF | TGTGCCAGCAGCGGACTAGCCGGCACCGGGGAGCTGTTTTTT
TRBJ2-7 | TRBV27 | many | TRBD1 | CASSSHRGLRGLEQYF | TGTGCCAGCAGTTCGCACAGGGGGCTTCGGGGTTTGGAGCAGTACTTC
TRBJ2-7 | TRBV2 | many | . | CASSEVVGASYEQYF | TGTGCCAGCAGTGAAGTGGTAGGGGCCTCCTACGAGCAGTACTTC
TRBJ1-1 | TRBV27 | . | . | CASSLLLNTEASF | TGTGCCAGCAGTTTGCTCTTGAACACTGAAGCTTCCTTT
TRBJ2-1 | TRBV4-1 | many | TRBD1 | CASSQDTSTGSYNEQFF | TGCGCCAGCAGCCAAGATACCTCGACAGGGTCTTACAATGAGCAGTTCTTC
TRBJ2-5 | TRBV7-2 | . | TRBD1 | CASSFRDRGLETQHF | TGTGCCAGCAGCTTCCGGGACAGGGGGCTGGAGACCCAGCACTTC